Detailed here is one T cell receptor beta chain. Its target is not known. These data originate in a study of T cells in Graves' hyperthyroidism and ophthalmopathy. The study's findings and limits: Most thyroid clonotypes with frequency above 0.001 were detected in blood. The model anticipated ophthalmopathy a median around six months pre-onset.

This CDR3 comprises 15 residues. Germline assignment: CDR1 SEHNR and CDR2 FQNEAQ (reference sequence). The junction had 5 bases not matched to a gene; V was cut back by 4 bases and J by 1 base. Hyperthyroidism in the patients, aged 18 to 65, was newly diagnosed and under 2 months in duration. Uncontrolled infection, other autoimmune disease, pregnancy or lactation excluded patients. RNA transcripts gave rise to amplified TCR beta CDR3 regions. An initial round of RT-PCR targeting the TCR CDR3 relied on the HTBI primer set. One entry per CDR3 protein, called by TCRdb with MiXCR from the multiplex PCR reads. The sample lists 75,000 to 100,000 distinct CDR3 sequences, around 52% occurring once.

The sequenced sample was blood. J is TRBJ1-2 and V is TRBV7-9; 8 positions match TRBD1. The clonotype was recovered from a woman aged 40 to 49 with Graves' hyperthyroidism. CDR3 in amino acids: CASSYGQGVNYGYTF. The CDR3 bases are TGTGCCAGCAGCTATGGACAGGGCGTTAACTATGGCTACACCTTC.